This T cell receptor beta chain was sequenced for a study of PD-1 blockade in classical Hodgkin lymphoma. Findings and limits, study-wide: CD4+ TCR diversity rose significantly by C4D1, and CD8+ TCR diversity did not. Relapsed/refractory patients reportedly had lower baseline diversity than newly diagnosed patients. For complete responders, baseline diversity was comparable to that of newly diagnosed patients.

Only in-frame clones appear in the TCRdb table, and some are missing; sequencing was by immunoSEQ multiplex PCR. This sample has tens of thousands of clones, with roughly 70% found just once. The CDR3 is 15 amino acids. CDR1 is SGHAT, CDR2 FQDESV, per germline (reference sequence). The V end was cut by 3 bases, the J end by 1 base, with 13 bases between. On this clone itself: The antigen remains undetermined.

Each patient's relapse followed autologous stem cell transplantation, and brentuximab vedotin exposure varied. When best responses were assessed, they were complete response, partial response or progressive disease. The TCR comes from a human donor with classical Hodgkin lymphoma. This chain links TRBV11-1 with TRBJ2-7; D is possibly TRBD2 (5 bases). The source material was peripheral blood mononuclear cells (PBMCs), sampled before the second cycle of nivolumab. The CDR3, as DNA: TGTGCCAGCAGCTTGAGCTGGACGGGGTCCTACGAGCAGTACTTC. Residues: CASSLSWTGSYEQYF.